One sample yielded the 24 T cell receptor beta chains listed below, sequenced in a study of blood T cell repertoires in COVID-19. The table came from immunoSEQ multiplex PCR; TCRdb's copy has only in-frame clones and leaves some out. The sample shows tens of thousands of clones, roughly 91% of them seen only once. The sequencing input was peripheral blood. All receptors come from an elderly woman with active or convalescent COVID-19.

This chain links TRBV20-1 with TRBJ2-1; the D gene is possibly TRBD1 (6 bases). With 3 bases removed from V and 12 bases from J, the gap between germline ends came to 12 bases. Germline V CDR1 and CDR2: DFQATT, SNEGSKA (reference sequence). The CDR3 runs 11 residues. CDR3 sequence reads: CSARDSYRQFF. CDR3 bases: TGCAGTGCTAGGGACAGCTACCGGCAGTTCTTC.

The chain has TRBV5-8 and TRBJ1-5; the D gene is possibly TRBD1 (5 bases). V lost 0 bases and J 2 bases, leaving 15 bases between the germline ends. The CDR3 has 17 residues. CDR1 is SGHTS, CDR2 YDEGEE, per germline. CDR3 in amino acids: CASSLAGGKWGNQPQHF. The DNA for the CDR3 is TGTGCCAGCAGCTTGGCCGGGGGGAAGTGGGGCAATCAGCCCCAGCATTTT.

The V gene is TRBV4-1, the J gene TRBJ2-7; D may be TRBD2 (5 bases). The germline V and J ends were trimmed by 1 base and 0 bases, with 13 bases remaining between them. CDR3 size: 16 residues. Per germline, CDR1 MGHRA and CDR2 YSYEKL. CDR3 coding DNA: TGCGCCAGCAGCCAAGGACGGACTGTCAGCTCCTACGAGCAGTACTTC. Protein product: CASSQGRTVSSYEQYF.

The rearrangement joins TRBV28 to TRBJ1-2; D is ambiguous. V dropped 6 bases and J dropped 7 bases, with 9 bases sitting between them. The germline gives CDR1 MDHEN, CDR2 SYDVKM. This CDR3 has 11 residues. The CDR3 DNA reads TGTGCCAGCAGATACAGTTTTGGCTACACCTTC. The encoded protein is CASRYSFGYTF.

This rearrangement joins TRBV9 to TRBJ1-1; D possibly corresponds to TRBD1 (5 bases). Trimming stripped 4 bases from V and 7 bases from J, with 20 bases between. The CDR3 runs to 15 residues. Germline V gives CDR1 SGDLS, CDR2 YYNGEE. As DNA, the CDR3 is TGTGCCAGCAGCCTCTCGGACGGGGGGAGAGTTGAAGCTTTCTTT. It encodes CASSLSDGGRVEAFF.

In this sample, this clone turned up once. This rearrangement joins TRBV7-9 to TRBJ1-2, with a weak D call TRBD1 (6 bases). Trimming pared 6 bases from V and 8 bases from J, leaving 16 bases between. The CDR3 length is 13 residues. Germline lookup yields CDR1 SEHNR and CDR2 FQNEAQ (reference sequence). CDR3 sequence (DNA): TGTGCCAGCAGTAACAGGGCAGGTTGGGGCTACACCTTC. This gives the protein CASSNRAGWGYTF. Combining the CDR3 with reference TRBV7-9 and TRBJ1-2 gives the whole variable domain DTGVSQNPRHKITKRGQNVTFRCDPISEHNRLYWYRQTLGQGPEFLTYFQNEAQLEKSRLLSDRFSAERPKGSFSTLEIQRTEQGDSAMYLCASSNRAGWGYTFGSGTRLTVV.

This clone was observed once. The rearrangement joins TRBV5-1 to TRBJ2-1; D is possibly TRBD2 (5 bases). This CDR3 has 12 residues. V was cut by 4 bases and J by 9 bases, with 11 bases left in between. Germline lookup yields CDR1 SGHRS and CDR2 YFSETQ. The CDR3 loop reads CASSLTSPEQFF. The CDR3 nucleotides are TGCGCCAGCAGCCTAACTAGTCCTGAGCAGTTCTTC.

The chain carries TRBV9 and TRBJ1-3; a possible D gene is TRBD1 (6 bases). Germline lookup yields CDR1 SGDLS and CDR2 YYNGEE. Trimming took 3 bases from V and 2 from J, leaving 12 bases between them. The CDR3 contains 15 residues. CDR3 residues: CASSEQGVTGNTIYF. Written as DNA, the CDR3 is TGTGCCAGCAGCGAACAGGGTGTAACTGGAAACACCATATATTTT.

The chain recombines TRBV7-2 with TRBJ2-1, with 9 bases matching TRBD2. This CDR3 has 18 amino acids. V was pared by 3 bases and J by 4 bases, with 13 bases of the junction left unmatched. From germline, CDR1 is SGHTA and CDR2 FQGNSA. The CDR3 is CASSLKSSSGDLYNEQFF. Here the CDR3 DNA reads TGTGCCAGCAGCTTGAAGTCGTCTAGCGGGGACCTTTACAATGAGCAGTTCTTC.

The CDR3 is CASSLVATGGISTEAFF. In DNA form, the CDR3 reads TGTGCCAGCAGCTTAGTCGCGACAGGGGGTATTAGCACTGAAGCTTTCTTT. V usage is TRBV7-8 and J usage is TRBJ1-1; TRBD1 agrees at 9 bases. Looked up from germline, CDR1 is SGHVS and CDR2 is FQNEAQ. V shed 1 base and J 4 bases; nucleotides not matched to a gene: 10. This CDR3 comprises 17 residues.

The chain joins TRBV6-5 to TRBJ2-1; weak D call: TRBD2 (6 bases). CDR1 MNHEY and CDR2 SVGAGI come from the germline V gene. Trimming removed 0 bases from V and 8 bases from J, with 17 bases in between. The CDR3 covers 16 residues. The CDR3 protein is CASSYSPTYSGDEQFF. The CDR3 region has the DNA TGTGCCAGCAGTTACTCTCCTACCTACTCGGGAGATGAGCAGTTCTTC.

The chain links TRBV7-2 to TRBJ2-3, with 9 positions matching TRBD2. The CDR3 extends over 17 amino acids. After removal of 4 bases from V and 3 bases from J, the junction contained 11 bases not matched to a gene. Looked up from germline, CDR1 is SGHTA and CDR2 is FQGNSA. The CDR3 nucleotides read TGTGCCAGCAGCTCCCCCAGGCGGGGGGGCATGACAGATACGCAGTATTTT. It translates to CASSSPRRGGMTDTQYF.

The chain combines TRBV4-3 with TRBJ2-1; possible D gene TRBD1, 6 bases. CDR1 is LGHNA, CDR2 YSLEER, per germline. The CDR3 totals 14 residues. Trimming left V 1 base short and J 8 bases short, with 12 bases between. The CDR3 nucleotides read TGCGCCAGCAGCCAAGCAAACAGGGCGGATGAGCAGTTCTTC. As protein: CASSQANRADEQFF.

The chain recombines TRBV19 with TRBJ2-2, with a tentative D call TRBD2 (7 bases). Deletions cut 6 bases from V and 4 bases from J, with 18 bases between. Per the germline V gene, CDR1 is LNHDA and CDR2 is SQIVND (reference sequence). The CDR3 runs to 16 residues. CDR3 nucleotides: TGTGCCAGTAGGGGCTCGCGGGGGCCAGCCACCGGGGAGCTGTTTTTT. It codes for CASRGSRGPATGELFF.

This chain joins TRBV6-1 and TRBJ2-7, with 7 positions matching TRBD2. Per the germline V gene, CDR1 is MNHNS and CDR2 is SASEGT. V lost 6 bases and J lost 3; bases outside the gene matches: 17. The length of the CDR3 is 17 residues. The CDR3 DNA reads TGTGCCAGCAGCGAACCCTCTCGACTAGCCGAGCGCTACGAGCAGTACTTC. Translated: CASSEPSRLAERYEQYF.

The CDR3 loop is CSVVRDSTDTQYF. CDR3 nucleotide sequence: TGCAGCGTTGTTCGGGATTCCACAGATACGCAGTATTTT. This sequence joins TRBV29-1 and TRBJ2-3; D is perhaps TRBD2 (5 bases). In germline, CDR1 is SQVTM, CDR2 ANQGSEA. The length of the CDR3 is 13 residues. Trimming shortened V by 4 bases and J by 2 bases, and 10 bases separated the two germline ends.

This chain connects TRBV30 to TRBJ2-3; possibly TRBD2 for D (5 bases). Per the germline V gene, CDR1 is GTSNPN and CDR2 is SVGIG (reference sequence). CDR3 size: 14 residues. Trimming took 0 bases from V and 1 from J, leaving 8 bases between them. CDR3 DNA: TGTGCCTGGAGTGTTGGGAGCGGCACAGATACGCAGTATTTT. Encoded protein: CAWSVGSGTDTQYF.

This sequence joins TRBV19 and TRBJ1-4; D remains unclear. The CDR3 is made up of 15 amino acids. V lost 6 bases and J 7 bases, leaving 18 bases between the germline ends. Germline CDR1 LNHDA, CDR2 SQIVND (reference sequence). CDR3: CASSNNPGHREKLFF. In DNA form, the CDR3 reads TGTGCCAGTAGCAACAACCCAGGTCACCGTGAAAAACTGTTTTTT.

The CDR3 region is CASRHGGTSEQYF. DNA for the CDR3: TGTGCCAGCAGACACGGAGGGACTAGCGAGCAGTACTTC. The gene calls are TRBV11-2 and TRBJ2-7; 8 bases are a match to TRBD2. The junction had 7 bases not matched to a gene; V was cut back by 6 bases and J by 6 bases. In germline, CDR1 is SGHAT, CDR2 FQNNGV. There are 13 residues in the CDR3.

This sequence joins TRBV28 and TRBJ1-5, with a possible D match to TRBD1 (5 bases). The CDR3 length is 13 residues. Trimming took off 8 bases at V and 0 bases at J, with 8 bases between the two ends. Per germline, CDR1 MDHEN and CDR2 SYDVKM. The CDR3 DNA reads TGTGCCAGCGGCAGGGATAGCAATCAGCCCCAGCATTTT. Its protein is CASGRDSNQPQHF.

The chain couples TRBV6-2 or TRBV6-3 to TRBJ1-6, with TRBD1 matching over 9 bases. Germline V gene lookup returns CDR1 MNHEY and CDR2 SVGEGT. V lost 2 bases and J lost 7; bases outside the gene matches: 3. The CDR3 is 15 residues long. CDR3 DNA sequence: TGTGCCAGCAGTTACCGGGACAGGGTAAATTCACCCCTCCACTTT. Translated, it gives CASSYRDRVNSPLHF.

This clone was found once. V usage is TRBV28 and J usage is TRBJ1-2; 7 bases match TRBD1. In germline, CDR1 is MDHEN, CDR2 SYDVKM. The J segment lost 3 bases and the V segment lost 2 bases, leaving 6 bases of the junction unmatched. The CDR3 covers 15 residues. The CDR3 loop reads CASSLNLGQHYGYTF. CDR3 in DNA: TGTGCCAGCAGTTTAAATTTGGGACAGCACTATGGCTACACCTTC.

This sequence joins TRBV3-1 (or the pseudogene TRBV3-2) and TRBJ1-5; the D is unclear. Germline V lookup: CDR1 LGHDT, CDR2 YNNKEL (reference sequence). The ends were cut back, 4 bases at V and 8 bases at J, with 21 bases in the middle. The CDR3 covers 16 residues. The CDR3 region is CASSLQGSAGAEPQHF. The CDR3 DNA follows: TGTGCCAGCAGCCTTCAAGGTTCGGCAGGCGCTGAGCCCCAGCATTTT.

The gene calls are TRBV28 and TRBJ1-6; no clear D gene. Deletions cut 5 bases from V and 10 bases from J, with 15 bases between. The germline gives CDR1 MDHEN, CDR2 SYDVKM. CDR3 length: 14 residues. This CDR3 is CASSPSRAESPLHF. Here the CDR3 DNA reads TGTGCCAGCAGTCCTAGTAGAGCCGAGTCACCCCTCCACTTT.